The next 19 T cell receptor beta chains were all read from a single sample in a study of shared clonotypes between healthy human individuals. Data came from immunoSEQ multiplex PCR; TCRdb stores just in-frame clones and leaves some out. Of around 83,000 clones in the sample, 60% to 65% were seen once. Sequences were obtained from memory CD8+ T cells sorted from blood. Regarding subset: CD45RO+ cells pooled with CCR7-negative TemRA cells. These TCRs come from a man aged 25-45 years in good health.

The V call is TRBV27, the J call TRBJ2-5; D ambiguous. V lost 6 bases and J lost 3, with 17 bases in between. This CDR3 has 15 amino acids. Germline V gene lookup returns CDR1 MNHEY and CDR2 SMNVEV (reference sequence). The CDR3 protein is CASSYKLGWEETQYF. Written as DNA, the CDR3 is TGTGCCAGCAGCTATAAATTAGGCTGGGAAGAGACCCAGTACTTC.

This chain uses TRBV6-5 with TRBJ2-1; perhaps TRBD2 as D (5 bases). Trimming took 2 bases from V and 0 from J, leaving 5 bases between them. Germline CDR1 reads MNHEY; CDR2 reads SVGAGI. This CDR3 has 14 amino acids. The CDR3, as DNA: TGTGCCAGCAGTTACCGGGACTCCTACAATGAGCAGTTCTTC. Its translation: CASSYRDSYNEQFF.

This clone was seen only a few times. The chain couples TRBV18 to TRBJ1-5, with unresolved D. V was shortened by 3 bases and J by 1 base, with 4 bases between the two germline ends. CDR3 length: 13 amino acids. Germline CDR1 KGHSH, CDR2 LQKENI. Here the CDR3 reads CASSPESNQPQHF. The CDR3, as DNA: TGTGCCAGCTCACCGGAGAGCAATCAGCCCCAGCATTTT.

The genes are TRBV6-6 and TRBJ1-2, with a tentative D call TRBD1 (6 bases). This CDR3 has 14 residues. Trimming removed 4 bases from V and 8 bases from J, with 17 bases in between. Germline V gene data show CDR1 as MNHNY and CDR2 as SVGAGI (reference sequence). The CDR3 sequence is CASSSGQIFQGYTF. The DNA for the CDR3 is TGTGCCAGCAGTTCGGGACAAATCTTTCAAGGCTACACCTTC.

CDR3 sequence: CSGWGGPSLNEQFF. The CDR3 nucleotides are TGCAGCGGATGGGGCGGGCCGAGTCTCAATGAGCAGTTCTTC. The chain carries TRBV29-1 and TRBJ2-1; the D call may be TRBD1 or TRBD2 (5 bases each). Germline assignment: CDR1 SQVTM and CDR2 ANQGSEA. Trimming left V 7 bases short and J 6 bases short, with 19 bases between. This CDR3 contains 14 residues.

The chain has TRBV2 and TRBJ2-1; 9 bases line up with TRBD1. Trimming at V came to 5 bases and at J to 1 base, leaving 3 bases not matched to a gene. The germline V gene encodes CDR1 SNHLY and CDR2 FYNNEI. The CDR3 length is 15 residues. In DNA, the CDR3 is TGTGCCAGCAGTCGGGGACAGGGATCCTACAATGAGCAGTTCTTC. Protein sequence: CASSRGQGSYNEQFF.

The chain uses TRBV2 and TRBJ2-3; no firm D call. This CDR3 spans 14 amino acids. In germline, CDR1 is SNHLY, CDR2 FYNNEI. V lost 8 bases and J lost 1, with 13 bases in between. The CDR3 spells CASGRSLGTDTQYF. CDR3 sequence (DNA): TGTGCCAGCGGGCGTAGCCTCGGCACAGATACGCAGTATTTT.

The V and J genes are TRBV28 and TRBJ2-3; a weak D match, TRBD1 (6 bases). V lost 3 bases and J 7 bases, leaving 17 bases between the germline ends. The CDR3 loop spans 15 amino acids. CDR1 and CDR2 from the germline V gene are MDHEN and SYDVKM. This chain's CDR3 is CASSLGARAINTQYF. The CDR3 nucleotides are TGTGCCAGCAGTTTGGGGGCGCGGGCCATAAATACGCAGTATTTT.

This clone was seen only a few times. This rearrangement joins TRBV6-1 to TRBJ2-1, with 9 bases matching TRBD1. V lost 4 bases, J lost 0 bases, and 4 bases stayed unmatched. CDR3 length: 16 amino acids. Germline V lookup: CDR1 MNHNS, CDR2 SASEGT. This CDR3 is CASSGTGGGSYNEQFF. The CDR3 bases are TGTGCCAGCAGTGGTACAGGGGGCGGCTCCTACAATGAGCAGTTCTTC.

This sequence joins TRBV4-3 and TRBJ1-2, with 7 bases that match TRBD1. Unmatched junction bases numbered 7, after V lost 0 bases and J lost 6 bases. CDR3 size: 15 residues. Per germline, CDR1 LGHNA and CDR2 YSLEER. CDR3 DNA: TGCGCCAGCAGCCAAGACCGACAGGGAGGGAATGGCTACACCTTC. Translation gives CASSQDRQGGNGYTF.

This clone appeared a single time. V and J are TRBV28 and TRBJ1-5; TRBD1 might be the D (5 bases). This CDR3 region has 16 residues. Trimming left V 0 bases short and J 7 bases short, with 16 bases between. CDR1 and CDR2 from the germline V gene are MDHEN and SYDVKM. The DNA for the CDR3 is TGTGCCAGCAGTTTATGGACCCAGGGACGGCCCCAGCCCCAGCATTTT. Its protein product is CASSLWTQGRPQPQHF.

The rearrangement links TRBV6-5 to TRBJ2-3, with 9 nucleotides matching TRBD2. Germline lookup yields CDR1 MNHEY and CDR2 SVGAGI. With V trimmed by 7 bases and J by 5 bases, 10 bases remained unmatched. CDR3 length: 15 amino acids. The CDR3 protein is CASKLVAGDGDTQYF. The CDR3 region has the DNA TGTGCCAGCAAATTGGTAGCGGGAGATGGAGATACGCAGTATTTT.

The table lists this clone with a count of one. This chain connects TRBV30 to TRBJ1-1, with D possibly TRBD1 on 6 matching bases. The germline gives CDR1 GTSNPN, CDR2 SVGIG (reference sequence). CDR3 size: 13 residues. V was cut by 0 bases and J by 8 bases, with 13 bases left in between. In nucleotides, the CDR3 is TGTGCCTGGAGTGTGGGGGGCCGCAGGGAAGCTTTCTTT. As protein: CAWSVGGRREAFF.

The chain has TRBV28 and TRBJ2-2, with a tentative D call TRBD2 (5 bases). This CDR3 region has 14 residues. Trimming shortened V by 5 bases and J by 4 bases, and 11 bases separated the two germline ends. Germline V gives CDR1 MDHEN, CDR2 SYDVKM. The CDR3 spells CASSPRRGTGELFF. The CDR3 DNA sequence: TGTGCCAGCAGTCCCCGACGGGGCACCGGGGAGCTGTTTTTT.

The CDR3 nucleotides are TGTGCCAGCAGTGAAGGGGCCGTCATAGGGGAAAAACTGTTTTTT. Translation: CASSEGAVIGEKLFF. The chain recombines TRBV2 with TRBJ1-4; D gene unclear. The CDR3 totals 15 residues. The germline CDR1 and CDR2 sequences are SNHLY and FYNNEI. The V end lost 1 base, the J end lost 8 bases, and 14 bases lay between the germline ends.

V gene TRBV5-4 combines with J gene TRBJ2-2; 7 bases match TRBD2. The length of the CDR3 is 14 residues. With V trimmed by 3 bases and J by 6 bases, 5 bases remained unmatched. Germline values: CDR1 SGHNT, CDR2 YYREEE (reference sequence). The CDR3 is CASSYTSVPGELFF. The CDR3, as DNA: TGTGCCAGCAGCTATACTAGCGTACCCGGGGAGCTGTTTTTT.

The J gene is TRBJ2-3, the V gene TRBV11-2; the D call may be TRBD1 or TRBD2 (5 bases each). The CDR3 has 15 amino acids. Germline CDR1 is SGHAT and CDR2 is FQNNGV. Trimming shortened V by 0 bases and J by 2 bases, and 9 bases separated the two germline ends. The CDR3 protein is CASSLDGAATDTQYF. The CDR3 bases are TGTGCCAGCAGCTTAGACGGGGCAGCCACAGATACGCAGTATTTT.

The sample holds a few counts of this clone. V usage is TRBV7-8 and J usage is TRBJ1-5, with D possibly TRBD1 on 5 matching bases. V was trimmed by 0 bases and J by 5 bases, leaving 14 bases between them. This CDR3 is built from 16 residues. Germline assignment: CDR1 SGHVS and CDR2 FQNEAQ. The CDR3 DNA is TGTGCCAGCAGCTTAGCGGGGACGACTCTCCATCAGCCCCAGCATTTT. Its translation is CASSLAGTTLHQPQHF.

The chain has TRBV7-3 and TRBJ2-5; D call uncertain. CDR3 length equals 14 residues. The V gene lost 2 bases and the J gene lost 5 bases, with 12 bases spanning the gap. Germline assignment: CDR1 SGHTA and CDR2 FQGTGA. The CDR3 sequence is CASSLDAVGETQYF. Here the CDR3 DNA reads TGTGCCAGCAGCTTAGACGCGGTGGGGGAGACCCAGTACTTC.